This T cell receptor (beta chain) was observed in a study of persistence of HIV-infected CD4 T cells. The CDR3 sequence is 16 residues long. In germline, CDR1 is MNHEY, CDR2 SMNVEV (reference sequence). V dropped 4 bases and J dropped 5; count of bases not matched to a gene: 11. In regard to this clone: The antigen is undetermined.

The immunoSEQ assay was version 4, run in survey mode. Genomic DNA was diluted to 7.5 to 10 ng/uL, up to 1 ug per sample. Clones were read by immunoSEQ multiplex PCR, and TCRdb kept only the in-frame ones, dropping some. The table lists roughly 43,000 clones, 89% of them singletons. Cells were stimulated nonspecifically with anti-CD3/anti-CD28 magnetic beads. Sorting of responding CD4+ T cells relied on upregulated CD40 ligand together with CD69. The TCR comes from an adult man with HIV who was CMV-seropositive. Specimen: CD4+ T cells sorted from PBMCs after approximately 19-hour stimulation, collected from a patient who received antiretroviral therapy. V and J are TRBV27 and TRBJ1-1; 9 nucleotides agree with TRBD1. CDR3 bases: TGTGCCAGCAGTTGGGACAGGGCGCCGTCGGGGACTGAAGCTTTCTTT. Translation: CASSWDRAPSGTEAFF.